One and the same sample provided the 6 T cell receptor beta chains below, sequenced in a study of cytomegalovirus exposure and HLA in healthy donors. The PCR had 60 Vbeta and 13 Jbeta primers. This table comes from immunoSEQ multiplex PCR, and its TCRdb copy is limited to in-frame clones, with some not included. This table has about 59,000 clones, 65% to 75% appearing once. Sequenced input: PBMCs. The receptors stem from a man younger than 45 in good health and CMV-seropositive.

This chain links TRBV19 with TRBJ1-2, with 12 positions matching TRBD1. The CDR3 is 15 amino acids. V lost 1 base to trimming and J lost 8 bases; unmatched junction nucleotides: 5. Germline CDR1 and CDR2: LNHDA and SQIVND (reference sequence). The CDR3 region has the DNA TGTGCCAGTAGTATAGCTGGGACAGGGGGCGGCGGCTACACCTTC. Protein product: CASSIAGTGGGGYTF. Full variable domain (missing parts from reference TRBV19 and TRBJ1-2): DGGITQSPKYLFRKEGQNVTLSCEQNLNHDAMYWYRQDPGQGLRLIYYSQIVNDFQKGDIAEGYSVSREKKESFPLTVTSAQKNPTAFYLCASSIAGTGGGGYTFGSGTRLTVV.

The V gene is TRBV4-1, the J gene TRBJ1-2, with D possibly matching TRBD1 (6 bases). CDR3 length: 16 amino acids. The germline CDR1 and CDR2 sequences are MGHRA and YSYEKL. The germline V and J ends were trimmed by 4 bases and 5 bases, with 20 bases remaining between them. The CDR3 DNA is TGCGCCAGCAGCCCATACGAAATAGACAGGAGGTATGGCTACACCTTC. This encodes CASSPYEIDRRYGYTF.

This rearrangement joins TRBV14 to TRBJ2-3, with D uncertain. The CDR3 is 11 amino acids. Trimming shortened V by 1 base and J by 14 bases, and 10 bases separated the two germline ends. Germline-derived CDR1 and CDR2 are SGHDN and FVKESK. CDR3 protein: CASSQVGSTYF. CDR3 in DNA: TGTGCCAGCAGCCAAGTGGGTAGCACGTATTTT.

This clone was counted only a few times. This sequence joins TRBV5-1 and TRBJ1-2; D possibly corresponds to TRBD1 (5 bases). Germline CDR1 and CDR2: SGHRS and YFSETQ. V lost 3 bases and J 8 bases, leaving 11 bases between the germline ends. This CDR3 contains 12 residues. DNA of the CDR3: TGCGCCAGCAGCTCCTCAGGGAACGGCTACACCTTC. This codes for CASSSSGNGYTF.

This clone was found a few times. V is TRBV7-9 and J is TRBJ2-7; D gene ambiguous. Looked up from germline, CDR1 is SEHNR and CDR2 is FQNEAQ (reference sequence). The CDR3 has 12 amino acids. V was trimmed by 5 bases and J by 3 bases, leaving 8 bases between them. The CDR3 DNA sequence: TGTGCCAGCAGCCTAACGCGCTACGAGCAGTACTTC. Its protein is CASSLTRYEQYF.

The CDR3 sequence is CAIMETGNTEAFF. DNA of the CDR3: TGTGCCATCATGGAGACGGGGAACACTGAAGCTTTCTTT. The V and J genes are TRBV10-3 and TRBJ1-1; D gene unclear. In germline, CDR1 is ENHRY, CDR2 SYGVKD. Trimming cost V 7 bases and J 1 base, with 10 bases left between them. This CDR3 is 13 amino acids long.